Described below is a single TCR beta chain sequence and its context. Its target is not known. A junction boundary mismatches the germline segment, possibly from a read error. This entry is derived from a study of shared clonotypes between healthy human individuals. Overall study findings and caveats: Rarefaction gave evidence that sorted-subset sequencing remained incomplete despite large depth.

Profiled with immunoSEQ multiplex PCR; TCRdb holds only in-frame clones, not every one. The repertoire holds millions of clones, with about 95% as singletons. Germline assignment: CDR1 MNHNY and CDR2 SVGAGI (reference sequence). The CDR3 sequence is 13 residues long. The healthy adult donors were HIV-negative and reported no recent acute infections or vaccinations. The TCR sequence derives from a man aged 18-30 years in good health. Material for sequencing was naive CD4+ T cells sorted from blood. Subset noted: CD45RA+ positively selected. The genes are TRBV6-6 and TRBJ1-6; D not certain. The CDR3 loop reads CASSYTSHLERFF. For the CDR3, the DNA is TGTGCCAGCAGTTACACATCCCACCTTGAGAGGTTTTTT.